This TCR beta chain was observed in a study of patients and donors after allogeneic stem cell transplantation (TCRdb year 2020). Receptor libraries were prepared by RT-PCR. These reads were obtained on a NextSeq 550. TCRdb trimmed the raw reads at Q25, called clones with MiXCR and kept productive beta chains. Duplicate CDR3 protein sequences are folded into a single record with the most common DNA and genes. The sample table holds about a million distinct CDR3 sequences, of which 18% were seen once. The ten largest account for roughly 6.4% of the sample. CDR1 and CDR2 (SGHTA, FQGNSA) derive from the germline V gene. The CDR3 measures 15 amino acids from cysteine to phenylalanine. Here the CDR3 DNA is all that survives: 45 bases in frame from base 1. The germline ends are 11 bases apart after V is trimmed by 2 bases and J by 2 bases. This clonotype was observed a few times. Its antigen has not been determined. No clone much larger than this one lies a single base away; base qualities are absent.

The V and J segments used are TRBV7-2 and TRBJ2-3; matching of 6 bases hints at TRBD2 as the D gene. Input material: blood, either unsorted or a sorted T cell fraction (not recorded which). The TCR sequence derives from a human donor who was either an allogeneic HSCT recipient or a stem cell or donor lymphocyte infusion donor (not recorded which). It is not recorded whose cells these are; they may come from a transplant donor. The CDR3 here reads CASSLTGTPTDTQYF. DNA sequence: TGTGCCAGCAGCTTAACGGGGACTCCCACAGATACGCAGTATTTT.